This entry lists 11 T cell receptor beta chains sequenced from one sample in a study of shared clonotypes between healthy human individuals (dated by TCRdb to the early 2020s). Receptor libraries were prepared by the immunoSEQ multiplex PCR assay. The table comes from immuneACCESS by way of TCRdb, which keeps in-frame sequences with V and J called. Part of the clones is missing from these tables; in studies checked, under half for an unresolved V gene and the rest for unknown reasons. For this sample there are over 750,000 clones; around 96% appear just once. The ten largest clonotypes hold less than 0.25% of the sample. CD8 naive samples were CD45RO-negative cells positively selected for CCR7, giving a CD45RA+CCR7+ population that excluded TemRA cells. Specimen: naive CD8+ T cells sorted from blood. Read against the paper, the sample's cell subset or site label means: CD45RA+CCR7+. The receptors were gathered from a man younger than 40 in good health.

This clone was detected only a few times. The chain recombines TRBV5-5 with TRBJ1-1; D is unresolved. CDR3 size: 12 residues. From germline, CDR1 is SGHKS and CDR2 YYEKEE (reference sequence). Trimming removed 0 bases at V and 7 bases at J, with 7 bases between. CDR3 DNA: TGTGCCAGCAGCTTGGTGGGCCTTGAAGCTTTCTTT. This gives the protein CASSLVGLEAFF.

This chain connects TRBV29-1 to TRBJ2-5, with TRBD2 identical over 13 bases. CDR1 SQVTM and CDR2 ANQGSEA come from the germline V gene. V trimming: 6 bases; J trimming: 5 bases; junction bases outside the gene matches: 6. The CDR3 covers 14 residues. CDR3 in amino acids: CSVNGLAGAETQYF. DNA of the CDR3: TGCAGCGTGAACGGACTAGCGGGAGCGGAGACCCAGTACTTC.

The CDR3 protein is CASSLSTAHYGYTF. The CDR3 DNA reads TGTGCCAGCAGCTTGTCGACAGCCCACTATGGCTACACCTTC. The gene calls are TRBV7-9 and TRBJ1-2, with D tentatively TRBD1 (5 bases). V shed 3 bases and J shed 3 bases, with 11 bases lying between them. The germline CDR1 and CDR2 sequences are SEHNR and FQNEAQ (reference sequence). The CDR3 spans 14 residues.

This chain uses TRBV28 with TRBJ2-2; TRBD1 agrees at 7 bases. This CDR3 is 15 amino acids long. Per the germline V gene, CDR1 is MDHEN and CDR2 is SYDVKM. The V and J ends lost 4 bases and 2 bases, in that order; junction bases with no gene match: 4. In nucleotides, the CDR3 is TGTGCCAGCAGTTACGGGACAGATAACACCGGGGAGCTGTTTTTT. It translates to CASSYGTDNTGELFF.

V gene TRBV7-9 combines with J gene TRBJ2-1; no clear D. Germline CDR1 reads SEHNR; CDR2 reads FQNEAQ (reference sequence). The germline V and J ends were trimmed by 3 bases and 0 bases, with 9 bases remaining between them. This CDR3 region has 15 residues. CDR3 loop: CASSLSSGSYNEQFF. The CDR3 DNA is TGTGCCAGCAGCTTGAGTTCGGGCTCCTACAATGAGCAGTTCTTC.

This clone was found a few times. The chain links TRBV27 to TRBJ2-6; no reliable D call. CDR3 size: 13 residues. V was clipped by 0 bases and J by 8 bases, with 5 bases between them. Germline CDR1 and CDR2: MNHEY and SMNVEV (reference sequence). For the CDR3, the DNA is TGTGCCAGCAGTTTATCCCGTCCCAACGTCCTGACTTTC. The encoded protein is CASSLSRPNVLTF. The complete variable domain, with remaining parts taken from reference TRBV27 and TRBJ2-6, reads EAQVTQNPRYLITVTGKKLTVTCSQNMNHEYMSWYRQDPGLGLRQIYYSMNVEVTDKGDVPEGYKVSRKEKRNFPLILESPSPNQTSLYFCASSLSRPNVLTFGAGSRLTVL.

The CDR3 here is CASRWRTGATYEQYF. CDR3 bases: TGTGCCAGCAGGTGGAGGACAGGGGCGACCTACGAGCAGTACTTC. The chain uses TRBV5-5 and TRBJ2-7; 9 bases fit TRBD1. Losses at the gene ends were 5 bases for V and 2 bases for J; bases not matched to a gene: 8. The CDR3 has 15 residues. Germline loops: CDR1 SGHKS, CDR2 YYEKEE (reference sequence).

The chain has TRBV19 and TRBJ2-5; TRBD1 might be the D (6 bases). CDR1 and CDR2 (germline): LNHDA, SQIVND (reference sequence). Trimming cost V 3 bases and J 5 bases, with 10 bases left between them. The CDR3 sequence is 13 residues long. In DNA, the CDR3 is TGTGCCAGTAGTATCAGGGGCATGGAGACCCAGTACTTC. Protein: CASSIRGMETQYF.

The chain is built from TRBV27 and TRBJ2-1; 7 bases fit TRBD2. This CDR3 comprises 16 residues. CDR1 and CDR2 from the germline V gene are MNHEY and SMNVEV (reference sequence). The trim removed 3 bases at V and 5 bases at J, leaving 10 bases unmatched. CDR3 nucleotides: TGTGCCAGCAGTTTCTATTACGGCGGGGGTGACAATGAGCAGTTCTTC. As protein: CASSFYYGGGDNEQFF.

The gene calls are TRBV7-9 and TRBJ2-7, with TRBD1 identical over 11 bases. The CDR3 is made up of 16 amino acids. CDR1 is SEHNR and CDR2 is FQNEAQ in the germline V gene (reference sequence). V was pared by 5 bases and J by 3 bases, with 9 bases of the junction left unmatched. The CDR3 DNA reads as TGTGCCAGCAGCACTACCGGACAGGGGGCTTACTACGAGCAGTACTTC. It is translated as CASSTTGQGAYYEQYF.

The V and J genes are TRBV27 and TRBJ2-6; either TRBD1 or TRBD2 may fit D (5 bases each). V lost 8 bases to trimming and J lost 3 bases, with 5 bases between them. The CDR3 length is 12 residues. Germline CDR1 is MNHEY and CDR2 is SMNVEV (reference sequence). Here the CDR3 DNA reads TGTGCCAGCGGGGGTGGGGCCAACGTCCTGACTTTC. Protein sequence: CASGGGANVLTF.